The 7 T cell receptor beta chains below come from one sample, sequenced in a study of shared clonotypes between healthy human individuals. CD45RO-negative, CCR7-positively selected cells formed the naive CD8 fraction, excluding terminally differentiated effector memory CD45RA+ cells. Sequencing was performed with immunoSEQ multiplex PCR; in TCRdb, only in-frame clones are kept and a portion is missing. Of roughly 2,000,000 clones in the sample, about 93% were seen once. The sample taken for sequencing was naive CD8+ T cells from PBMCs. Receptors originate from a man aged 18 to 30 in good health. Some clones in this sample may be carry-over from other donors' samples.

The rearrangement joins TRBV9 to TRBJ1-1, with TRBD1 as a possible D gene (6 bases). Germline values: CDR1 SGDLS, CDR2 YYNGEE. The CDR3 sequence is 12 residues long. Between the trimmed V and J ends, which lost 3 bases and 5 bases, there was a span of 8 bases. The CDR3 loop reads CASSAQGTEAFF. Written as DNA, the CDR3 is TGTGCCAGCAGCGCACAGGGTACTGAAGCTTTCTTT.

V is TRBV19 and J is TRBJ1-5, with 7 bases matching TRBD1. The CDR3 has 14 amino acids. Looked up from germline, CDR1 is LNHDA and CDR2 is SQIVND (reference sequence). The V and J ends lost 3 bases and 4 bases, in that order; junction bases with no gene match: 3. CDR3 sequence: CASSMGTVNQPQHF. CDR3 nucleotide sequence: TGTGCCAGTAGTATGGGGACAGTTAATCAGCCCCAGCATTTT.

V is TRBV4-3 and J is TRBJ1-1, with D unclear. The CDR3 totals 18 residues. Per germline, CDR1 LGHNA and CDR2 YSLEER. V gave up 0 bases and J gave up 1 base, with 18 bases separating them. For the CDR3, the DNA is TGCGCCAGCAGCCAAGAATTCGGCGGCAGGAGAGGGAACACTGAAGCTTTCTTT. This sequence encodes CASSQEFGGRRGNTEAFF.

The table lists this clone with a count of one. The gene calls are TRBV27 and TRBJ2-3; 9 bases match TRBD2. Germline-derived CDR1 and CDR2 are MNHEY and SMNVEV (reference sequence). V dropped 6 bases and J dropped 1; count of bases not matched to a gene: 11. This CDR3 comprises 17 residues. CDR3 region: CASSLLIAGEGTDTQYF. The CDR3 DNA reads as TGTGCCAGCAGCTTACTTATAGCGGGAGAGGGCACAGATACGCAGTATTTT.

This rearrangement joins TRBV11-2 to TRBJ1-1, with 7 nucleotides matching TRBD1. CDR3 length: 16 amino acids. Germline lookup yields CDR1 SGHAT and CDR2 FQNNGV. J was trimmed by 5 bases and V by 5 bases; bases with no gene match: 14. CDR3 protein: CASSPSIWRGRTEAFF. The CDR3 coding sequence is TGTGCCAGCAGCCCCTCCATTTGGAGGGGGCGGACTGAAGCTTTCTTT.

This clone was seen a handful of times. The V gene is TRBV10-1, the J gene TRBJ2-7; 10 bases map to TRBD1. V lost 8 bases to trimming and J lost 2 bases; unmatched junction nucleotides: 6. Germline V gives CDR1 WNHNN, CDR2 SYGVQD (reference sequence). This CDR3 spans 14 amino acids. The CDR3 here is CASGDRGAPYEQYF. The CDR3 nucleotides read TGCGCCAGCGGGGACAGGGGAGCCCCCTACGAGCAGTACTTC.

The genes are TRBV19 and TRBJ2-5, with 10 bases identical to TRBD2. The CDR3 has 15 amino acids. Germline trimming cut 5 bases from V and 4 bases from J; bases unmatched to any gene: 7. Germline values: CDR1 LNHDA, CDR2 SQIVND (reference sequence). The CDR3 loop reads CASSPTRLAGETQYF. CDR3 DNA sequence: TGTGCCAGTAGTCCCACTAGACTAGCGGGAGAGACCCAGTACTTC.